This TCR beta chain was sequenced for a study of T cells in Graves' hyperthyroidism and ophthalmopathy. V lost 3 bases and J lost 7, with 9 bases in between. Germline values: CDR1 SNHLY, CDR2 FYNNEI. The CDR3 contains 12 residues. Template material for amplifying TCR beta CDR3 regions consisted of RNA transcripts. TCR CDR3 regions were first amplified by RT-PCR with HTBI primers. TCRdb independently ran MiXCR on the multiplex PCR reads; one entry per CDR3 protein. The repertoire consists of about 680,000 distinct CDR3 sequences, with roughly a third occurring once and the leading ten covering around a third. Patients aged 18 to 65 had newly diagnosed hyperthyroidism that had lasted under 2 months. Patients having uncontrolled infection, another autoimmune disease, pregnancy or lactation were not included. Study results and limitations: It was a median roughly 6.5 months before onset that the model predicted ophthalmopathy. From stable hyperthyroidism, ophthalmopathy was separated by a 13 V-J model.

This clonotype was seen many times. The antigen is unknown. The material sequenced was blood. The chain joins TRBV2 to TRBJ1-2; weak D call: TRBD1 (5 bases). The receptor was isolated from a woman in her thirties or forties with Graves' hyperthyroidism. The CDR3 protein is CASSDQGSGYTF. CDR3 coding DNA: TGTGCCAGCAGTGACCAGGGATCTGGCTACACCTTC.